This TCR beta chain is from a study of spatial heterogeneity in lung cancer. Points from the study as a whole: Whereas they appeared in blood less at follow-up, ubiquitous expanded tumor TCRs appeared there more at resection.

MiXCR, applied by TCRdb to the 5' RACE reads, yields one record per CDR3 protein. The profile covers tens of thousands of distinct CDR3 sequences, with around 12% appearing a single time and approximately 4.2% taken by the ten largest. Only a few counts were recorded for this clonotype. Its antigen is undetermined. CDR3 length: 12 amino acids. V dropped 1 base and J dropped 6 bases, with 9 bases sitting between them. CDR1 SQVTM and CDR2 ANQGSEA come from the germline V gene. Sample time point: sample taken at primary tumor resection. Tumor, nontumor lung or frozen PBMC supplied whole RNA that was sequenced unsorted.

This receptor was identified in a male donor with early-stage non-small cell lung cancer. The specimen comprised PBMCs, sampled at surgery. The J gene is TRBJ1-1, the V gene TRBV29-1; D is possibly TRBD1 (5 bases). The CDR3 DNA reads TGCAGCGTTGAAGGTTGGGACGCTGAAGCTTTCTTT. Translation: CSVEGWDAEAFF.